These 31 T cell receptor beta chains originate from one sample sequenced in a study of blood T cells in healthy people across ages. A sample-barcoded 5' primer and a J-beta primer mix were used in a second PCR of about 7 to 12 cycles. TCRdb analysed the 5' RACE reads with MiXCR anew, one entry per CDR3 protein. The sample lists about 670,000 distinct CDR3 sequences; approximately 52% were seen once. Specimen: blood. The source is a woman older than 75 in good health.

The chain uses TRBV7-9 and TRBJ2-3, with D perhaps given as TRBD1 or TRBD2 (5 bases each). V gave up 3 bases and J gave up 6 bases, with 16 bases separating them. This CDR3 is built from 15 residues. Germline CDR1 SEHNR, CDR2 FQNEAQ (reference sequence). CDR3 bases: TGTGCCAGCAGCTTCCACGTAGGGACGGCTGATACGCAGTATTTT. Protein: CASSFHVGTADTQYF. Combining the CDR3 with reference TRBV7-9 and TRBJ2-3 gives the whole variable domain DTGVSQNPRHKITKRGQNVTFRCDPISEHNRLYWYRQTLGQGPEFLTYFQNEAQLEKSRLLSDRFSAERPKGSFSTLEIQRTEQGDSAMYLCASSFHVGTADTQYFGPGTRLTVL.

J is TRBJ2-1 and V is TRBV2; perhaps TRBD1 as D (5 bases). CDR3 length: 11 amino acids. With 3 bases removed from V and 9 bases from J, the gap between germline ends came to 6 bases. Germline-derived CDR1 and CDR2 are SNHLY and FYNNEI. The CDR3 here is CASSEQGEQFF. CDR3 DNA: TGTGCCAGCAGTGAGCAGGGTGAGCAGTTCTTC.

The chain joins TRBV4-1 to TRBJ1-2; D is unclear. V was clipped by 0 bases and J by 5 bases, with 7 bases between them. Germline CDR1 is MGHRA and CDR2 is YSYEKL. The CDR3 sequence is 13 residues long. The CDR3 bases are TGCGCCAGCAGCCAAGACGACCGATATGGCTACACCTTC. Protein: CASSQDDRYGYTF.

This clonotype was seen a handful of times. This CDR3 is CASSTGIPYEQYF. The DNA of the CDR3 is TGTGCCAGCAGTACAGGGATTCCCTACGAGCAGTACTTC. The chain joins TRBV12-3 or TRBV12-4 to TRBJ2-7; D might be TRBD1 (6 bases). Trimming removed 5 bases at V and 2 bases at J, with 10 bases between. The CDR3 spans 13 residues.

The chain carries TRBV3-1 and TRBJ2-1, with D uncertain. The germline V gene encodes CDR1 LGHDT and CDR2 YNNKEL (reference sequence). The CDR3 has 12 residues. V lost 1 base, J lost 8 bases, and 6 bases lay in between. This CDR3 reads CASSQAVHEQFF. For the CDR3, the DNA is TGTGCCAGCAGCCAAGCAGTCCATGAGCAGTTCTTC.

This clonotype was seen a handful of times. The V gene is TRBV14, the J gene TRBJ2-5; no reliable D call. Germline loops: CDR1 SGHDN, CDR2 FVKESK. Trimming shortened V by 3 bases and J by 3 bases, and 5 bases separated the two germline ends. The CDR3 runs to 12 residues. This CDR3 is CASSHIKETQYF. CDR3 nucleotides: TGTGCCAGCAGCCATATTAAAGAGACCCAGTACTTC.

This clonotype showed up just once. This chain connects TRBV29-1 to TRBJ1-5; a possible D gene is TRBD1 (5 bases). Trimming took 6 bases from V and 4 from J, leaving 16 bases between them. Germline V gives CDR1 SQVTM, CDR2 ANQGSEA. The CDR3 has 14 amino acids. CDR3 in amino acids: CSVGGGGANQPQHF. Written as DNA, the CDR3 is TGCAGCGTCGGGGGGGGAGGGGCGAATCAGCCCCAGCATTTT. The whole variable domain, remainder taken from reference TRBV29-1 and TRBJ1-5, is SAVISQKPSRDICQRGTSLTIQCQVDSQVTMMFWYRQQPGQSLTLIATANQGSEATYESGFVIDKFPISRPNLTFSTLTVSNMSPEDSSIYLCSVGGGGANQPQHFGDGTRLSIL.

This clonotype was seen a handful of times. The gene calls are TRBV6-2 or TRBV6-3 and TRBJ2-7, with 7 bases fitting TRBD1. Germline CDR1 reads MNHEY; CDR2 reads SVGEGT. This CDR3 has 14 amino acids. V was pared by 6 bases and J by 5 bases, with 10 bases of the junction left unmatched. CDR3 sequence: CASRMTGNLDEQYF. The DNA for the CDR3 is TGTGCCAGCAGGATGACAGGGAATTTGGACGAGCAGTACTTC.

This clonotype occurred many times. The CDR3 DNA is TGTGCCAGCAGCGGGGACACCTCAGGGTCACCCCTCCACTTT. Its translation: CASSGDTSGSPLHF. The chain carries TRBV5-6 and TRBJ1-6, with D possibly TRBD1 on 6 matching bases. The CDR3 contains 14 residues. The V and J ends lost 4 bases and 10 bases respectively, with 15 bases between them. Germline V gene sequence: CDR1 SGHDT, CDR2 YYEEEE. The full variable domain, completed using reference TRBV5-6 and TRBJ1-6, is DAGVTQSPTHLIKTRGQQVTLRCSPKSGHDTVSWYQQALGQGPQFIFQYYEEEERQRGNFPDRFSGHQFPNYSSELNVNALLLGDSALYLCASSGDTSGSPLHFGNGTRLTVT.

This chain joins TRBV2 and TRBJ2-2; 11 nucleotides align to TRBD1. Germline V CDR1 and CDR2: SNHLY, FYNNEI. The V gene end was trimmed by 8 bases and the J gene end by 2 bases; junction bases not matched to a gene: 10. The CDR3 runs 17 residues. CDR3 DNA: TGTGCCAGCTCTCTTAGGGGACAGGGGGGAAACACCGGGGAGCTGTTTTTT. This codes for CASSLRGQGGNTGELFF.

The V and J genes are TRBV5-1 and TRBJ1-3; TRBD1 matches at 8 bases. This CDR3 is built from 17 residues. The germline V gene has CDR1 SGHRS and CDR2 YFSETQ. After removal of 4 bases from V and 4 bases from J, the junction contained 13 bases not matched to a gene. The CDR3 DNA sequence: TGCGCCAGCAGCGGGGGATCAAGGGACAGGAGAGGAAACACCATATATTTT. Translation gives CASSGGSRDRRGNTIYF.

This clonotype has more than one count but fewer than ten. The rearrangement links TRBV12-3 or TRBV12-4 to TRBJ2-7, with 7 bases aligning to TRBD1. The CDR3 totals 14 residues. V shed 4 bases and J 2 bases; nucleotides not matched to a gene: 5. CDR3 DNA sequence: TGTGCCAGCAGTTCACAGGGGTCCGCCTACGAGCAGTACTTC. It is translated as CASSSQGSAYEQYF.

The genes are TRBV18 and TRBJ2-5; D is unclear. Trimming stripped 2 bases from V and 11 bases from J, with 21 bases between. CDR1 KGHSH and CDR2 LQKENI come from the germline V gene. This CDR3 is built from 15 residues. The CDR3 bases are TGTGCCAGCTCACCAGAGGCCTCATCCCGGAATGAGCAGTACTTC. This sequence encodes CASSPEASSRNEQYF.

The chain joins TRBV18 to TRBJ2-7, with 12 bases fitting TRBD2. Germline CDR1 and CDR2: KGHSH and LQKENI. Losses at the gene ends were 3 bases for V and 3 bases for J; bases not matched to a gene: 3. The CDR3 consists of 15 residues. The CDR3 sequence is CASSPRLAGDYEQYF. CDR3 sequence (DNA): TGTGCCAGCTCACCGCGACTAGCGGGGGACTACGAGCAGTACTTC.

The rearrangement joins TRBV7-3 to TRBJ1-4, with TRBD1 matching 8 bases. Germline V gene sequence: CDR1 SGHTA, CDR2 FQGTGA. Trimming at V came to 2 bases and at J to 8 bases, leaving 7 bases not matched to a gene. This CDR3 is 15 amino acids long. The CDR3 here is CASSLSTGEGEKLFF. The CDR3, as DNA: TGTGCCAGCAGCTTATCGACAGGGGAGGGAGAAAAACTGTTTTTT.

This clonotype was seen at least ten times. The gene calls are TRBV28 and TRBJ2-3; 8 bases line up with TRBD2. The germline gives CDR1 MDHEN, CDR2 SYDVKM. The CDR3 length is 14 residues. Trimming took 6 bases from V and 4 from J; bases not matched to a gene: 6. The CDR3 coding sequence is TGTGCCAGCAGGTTCCGGGAGGGGGCAGATACGCAGTATTTT. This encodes CASRFREGADTQYF.

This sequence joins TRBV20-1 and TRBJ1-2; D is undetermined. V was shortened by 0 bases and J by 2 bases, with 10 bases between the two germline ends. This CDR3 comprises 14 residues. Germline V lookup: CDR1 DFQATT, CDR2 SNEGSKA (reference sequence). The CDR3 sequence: CSARDRWRNYGYTF. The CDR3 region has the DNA TGCAGTGCTAGAGATCGGTGGCGGAACTATGGCTACACCTTC.

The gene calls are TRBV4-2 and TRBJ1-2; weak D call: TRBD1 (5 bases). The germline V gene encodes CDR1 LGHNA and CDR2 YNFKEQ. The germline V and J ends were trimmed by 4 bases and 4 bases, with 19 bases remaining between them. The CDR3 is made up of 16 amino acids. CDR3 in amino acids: CASSRDFRQRFYGYTF. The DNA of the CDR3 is TGTGCCAGCAGCCGGGACTTCCGACAGAGATTCTATGGCTACACCTTC.

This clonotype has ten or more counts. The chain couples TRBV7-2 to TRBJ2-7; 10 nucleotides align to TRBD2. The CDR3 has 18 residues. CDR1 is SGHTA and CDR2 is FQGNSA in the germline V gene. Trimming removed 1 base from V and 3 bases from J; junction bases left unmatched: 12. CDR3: CASSLVLIVLAGVYEQYF. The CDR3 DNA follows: TGTGCCAGCAGCTTAGTGCTTATAGTTCTAGCGGGAGTCTACGAGCAGTACTTC. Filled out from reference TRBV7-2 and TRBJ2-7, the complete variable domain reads GAGVSQSPSNKVTEKGKDVELRCDPISGHTALYWYRQSLGQGLEFLIYFQGNSAPDKSGLPSDRFSAERTGGSVSTLTIQRTQQEDSAVYLCASSLVLIVLAGVYEQYFGPGTRLTVT.

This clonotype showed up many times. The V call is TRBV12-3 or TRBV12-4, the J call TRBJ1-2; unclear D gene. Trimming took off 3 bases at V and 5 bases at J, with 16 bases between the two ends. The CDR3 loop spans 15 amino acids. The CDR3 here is CASSFLKEARYGYTF. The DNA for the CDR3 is TGTGCCAGCAGTTTTCTTAAGGAGGCGAGATATGGCTACACCTTC.

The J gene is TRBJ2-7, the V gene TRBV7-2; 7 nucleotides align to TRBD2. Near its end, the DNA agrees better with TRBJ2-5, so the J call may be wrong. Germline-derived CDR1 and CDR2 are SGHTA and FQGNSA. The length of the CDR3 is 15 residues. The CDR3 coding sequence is TGTGCCAGCAGCGCCTCGGGACTATTCCAAGAGACCCAGTACTTC. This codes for CASSASGLFQETQYF.

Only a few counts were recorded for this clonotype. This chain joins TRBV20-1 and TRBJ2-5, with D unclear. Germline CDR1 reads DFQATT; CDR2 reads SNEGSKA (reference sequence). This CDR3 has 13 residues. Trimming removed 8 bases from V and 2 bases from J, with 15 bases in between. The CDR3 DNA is TGCAGTATTTCCCCGGGCTCACAAGAGACCCAGTACTTC. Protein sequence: CSISPGSQETQYF.

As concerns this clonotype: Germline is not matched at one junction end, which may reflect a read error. DNA of the CDR3: TGTGCCACCAGCAGTCTGGGGAATTCACCTCTCCACTTT. Its protein product is CATSSLGNSPLHF. V usage is TRBV15 and J usage is TRBJ1-6, with D unresolved. In germline, CDR1 is LNHNV, CDR2 YYDKDF (reference sequence). This CDR3 has 13 residues.

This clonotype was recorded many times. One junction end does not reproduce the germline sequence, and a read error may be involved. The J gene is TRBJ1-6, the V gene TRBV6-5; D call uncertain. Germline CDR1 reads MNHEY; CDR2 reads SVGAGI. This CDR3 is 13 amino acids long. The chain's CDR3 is CASSDSLQGPLHF. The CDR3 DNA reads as TGTGCCAGCAGTGACTCTCTCCAAGGGCCCCTCCACTTT.

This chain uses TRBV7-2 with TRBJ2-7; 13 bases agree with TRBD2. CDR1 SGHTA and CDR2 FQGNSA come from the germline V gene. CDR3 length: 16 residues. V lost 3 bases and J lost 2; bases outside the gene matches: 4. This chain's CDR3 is CTSSLTSGRLAYEQYF. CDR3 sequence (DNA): TGTACCAGCAGCTTGACTAGCGGGAGGCTGGCCTACGAGCAGTACTTC.

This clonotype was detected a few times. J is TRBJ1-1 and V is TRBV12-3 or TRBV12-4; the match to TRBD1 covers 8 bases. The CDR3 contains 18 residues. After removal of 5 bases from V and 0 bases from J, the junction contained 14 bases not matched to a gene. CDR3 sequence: CASSQRGTGGGMNTEAFF. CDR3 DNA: TGTGCCAGCAGTCAACGGGGGACAGGAGGGGGGATGAACACTGAAGCTTTCTTT.

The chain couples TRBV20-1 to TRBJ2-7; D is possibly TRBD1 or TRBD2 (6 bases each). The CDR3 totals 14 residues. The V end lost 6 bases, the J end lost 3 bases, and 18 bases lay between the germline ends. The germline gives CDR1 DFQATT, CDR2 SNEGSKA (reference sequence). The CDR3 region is CSAEQGLSNYEQYF. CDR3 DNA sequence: TGCAGTGCCGAACAGGGACTCTCAAACTACGAGCAGTACTTC.

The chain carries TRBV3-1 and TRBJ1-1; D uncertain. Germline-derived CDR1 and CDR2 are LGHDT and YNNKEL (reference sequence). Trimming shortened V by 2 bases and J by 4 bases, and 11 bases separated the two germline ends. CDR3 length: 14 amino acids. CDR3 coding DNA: TGTGCCAGCAGCCAACGGGCGGCCGGCACTGAAGCTTTCTTT. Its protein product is CASSQRAAGTEAFF.

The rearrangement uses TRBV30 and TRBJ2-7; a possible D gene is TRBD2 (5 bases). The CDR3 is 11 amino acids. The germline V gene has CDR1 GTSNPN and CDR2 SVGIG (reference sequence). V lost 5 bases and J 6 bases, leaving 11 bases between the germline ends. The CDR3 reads CAWSAGIEQYF. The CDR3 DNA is TGTGCCTGGTCCGCGGGTATCGAGCAGTACTTC.

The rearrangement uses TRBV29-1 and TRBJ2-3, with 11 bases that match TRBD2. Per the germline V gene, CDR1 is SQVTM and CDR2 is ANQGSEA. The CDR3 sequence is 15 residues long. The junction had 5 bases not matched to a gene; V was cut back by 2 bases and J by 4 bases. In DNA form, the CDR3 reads TGCAGCGTTGAACAGACTAGCGGGATGGCAGATACGCAGTATTTT. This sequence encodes CSVEQTSGMADTQYF.

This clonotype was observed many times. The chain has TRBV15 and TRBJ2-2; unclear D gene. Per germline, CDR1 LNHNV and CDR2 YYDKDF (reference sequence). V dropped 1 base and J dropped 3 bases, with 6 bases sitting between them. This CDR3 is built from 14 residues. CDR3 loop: CATSRGQYTGELFF. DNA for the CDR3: TGTGCCACCAGCAGAGGCCAGTACACCGGGGAGCTGTTTTTT. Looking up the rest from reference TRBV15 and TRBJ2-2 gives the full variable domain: DAMVIQNPRYQVTQFGKPVTLSCSQTLNHNVMYWYQQKSSQAPKLLFHYYDKDFNNEADTPDNFQSRRPNTSFCFLDIRSPGLGDTAMYLCATSRGQYTGELFFGEGSRLTVL.